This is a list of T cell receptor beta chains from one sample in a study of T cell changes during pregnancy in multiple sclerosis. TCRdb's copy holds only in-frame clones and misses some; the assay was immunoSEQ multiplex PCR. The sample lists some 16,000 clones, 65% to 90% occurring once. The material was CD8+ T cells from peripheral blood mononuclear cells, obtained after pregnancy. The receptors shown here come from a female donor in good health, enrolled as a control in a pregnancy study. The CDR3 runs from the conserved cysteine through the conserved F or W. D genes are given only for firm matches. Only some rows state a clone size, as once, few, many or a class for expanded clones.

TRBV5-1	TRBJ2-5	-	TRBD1	CASSSGGQETQYF	TGCGCCAGCAGCTCAGGGGGCCAAGAGACCCAGTACTTC
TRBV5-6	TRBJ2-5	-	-	CASSPYHGGETQYF	TGTGCCAGCAGCCCTTATCACGGAGGGGAGACCCAGTACTTC
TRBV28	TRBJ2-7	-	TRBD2	CASSPTFLAGGPLEQYF	TGTGCCAGCAGTCCCACTTTTCTAGCGGGAGGGCCCCTGGAGCAGTACTTC
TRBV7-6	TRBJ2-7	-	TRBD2	CASSEGLADIYEQYF	TGTGCCAGCAGCGAGGGACTAGCGGACATCTACGAGCAGTACTTC
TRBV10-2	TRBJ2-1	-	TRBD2	CASSELSSGGNNEQFF	TGCGCCAGCAGTGAGTTATCTAGCGGGGGTAACAATGAGCAGTTCTTC
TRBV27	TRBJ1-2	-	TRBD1	CASNSAGGGYTF	TGTGCCAGCAATTCGGCAGGGGGAGGCTACACCTTC
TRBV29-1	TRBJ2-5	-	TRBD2	CSVVDWEGNQETQYF	TGCAGCGTTGTAGATTGGGAGGGGAACCAAGAGACCCAGTACTTC
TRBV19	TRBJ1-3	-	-	CASSIDGSRANSGNTIYF	TGTGCCAGTAGTATAGATGGAAGCAGGGCCAACTCTGGAAACACCATATATTTT
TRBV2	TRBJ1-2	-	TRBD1	CASRGTANYGYTF	TGTGCCAGCAGGGGGACAGCTAACTATGGCTACACCTTC
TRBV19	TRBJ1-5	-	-	CASSIDLTTGQNQPQHF	TGTGCCAGTAGTATAGACCTAACTACAGGGCAAAATCAGCCCCAGCATTTT
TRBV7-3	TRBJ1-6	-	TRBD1	CASSRTGVNSYNSPLHF	TGTGCCAGCAGCCGTACAGGGGTGAACTCCTATAATTCACCCCTCCACTTT
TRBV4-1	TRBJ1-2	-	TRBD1	CASSQERASDRANYGYTF	TGCGCCAGCAGCCAAGAGAGAGCCTCGGACAGGGCTAACTATGGCTACACCTTC
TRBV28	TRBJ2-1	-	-	CASSSLGLQINEQFF	TGTGCCAGCAGCTCACTAGGGCTTCAGATCAATGAGCAGTTCTTC
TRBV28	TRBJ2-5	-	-	CASSLRRGETQYF	TGTGCCAGCAGTTTAAGGAGGGGAGAGACCCAGTACTTC
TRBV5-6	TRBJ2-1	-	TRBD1	CASSPGTGDNEQFF	TGTGCCAGCAGCCCCGGGACAGGAGACAATGAGCAGTTCTTC
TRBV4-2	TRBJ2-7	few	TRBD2	CASSQASGSLDEQYF	TGTGCCAGCAGCCAAGCTAGCGGGAGCTTGGACGAGCAGTACTTC
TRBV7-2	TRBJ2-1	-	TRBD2	CASSLSSYGTSGQNEQFF	TGTGCCAGCAGCTTATCCTCATACGGGACTAGCGGGCAAAATGAGCAGTTCTTC
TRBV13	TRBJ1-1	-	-	CASSFPGRREAFF	TGTGCCAGCAGCTTTCCGGGGAGGAGAGAAGCTTTCTTT
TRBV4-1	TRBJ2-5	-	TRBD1	CASSQLIGTGRETQYF	TGCGCCAGCAGCCAACTTATTGGGACAGGGAGGGAGACCCAGTACTTC
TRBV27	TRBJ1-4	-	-	CASGRHSTNEKLFF	TGTGCCAGCGGCCGCCATTCAACTAATGAAAAACTGTTTTTT
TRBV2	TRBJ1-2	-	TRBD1	CASTEGARYGYTF	TGTGCCAGCACGGAGGGGGCAAGATATGGCTACACCTTC
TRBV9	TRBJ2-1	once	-	CASSVEELAAGEQFF	TGTGCCAGCAGCGTAGAGGAGCTAGCCGCCGGTGAGCAGTTCTTC
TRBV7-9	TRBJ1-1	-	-	CASSSDAGEAFF	TGTGCCAGCAGCTCCGACGCAGGTGAAGCTTTCTTT
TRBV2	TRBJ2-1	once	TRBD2	CASSGPASGHNEQFF	TGTGCCAGCAGTGGACCGGCTAGCGGACACAATGAGCAGTTCTTC
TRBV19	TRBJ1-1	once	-	CASSLWQGIEAFF	TGTGCCAGTAGTTTGTGGCAGGGCATTGAAGCTTTCTTT
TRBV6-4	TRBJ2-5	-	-	CASSEQGGPQETQYF	TGTGCCAGCAGTGAACAGGGGGGGCCCCAAGAGACCCAGTACTTC
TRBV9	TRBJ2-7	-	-	CASSADNSYEQYF	TGTGCCAGCAGCGCGGACAACTCCTACGAGCAGTACTTC
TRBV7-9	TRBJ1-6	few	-	CASSLGVSPLHF	TGTGCCAGCAGCTTAGGAGTATCACCCCTCCACTTT
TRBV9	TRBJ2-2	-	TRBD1	CASSDPKQGAGTGELFF	TGTGCCAGCAGCGACCCAAAACAGGGGGCAGGGACCGGGGAGCTGTTTTTT
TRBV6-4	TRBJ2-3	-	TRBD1	CASSDSTGADTQYF	TGTGCCAGCAGTGACTCGACAGGGGCAGATACGCAGTATTTT
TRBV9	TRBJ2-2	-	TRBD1	CASSYTQGARELFF	TGTGCCAGCAGCTATACACAGGGGGCGCGGGAGCTGTTTTTT
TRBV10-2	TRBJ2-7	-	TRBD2	CASSDLAVSSYEQYF	TGCGCCAGCAGTGATCTAGCGGTGAGCTCCTACGAGCAGTACTTC
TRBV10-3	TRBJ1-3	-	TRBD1	CAISGTGEASGNTIYF	TGTGCCATCAGTGGGACAGGGGAGGCCTCTGGAAACACCATATATTTT
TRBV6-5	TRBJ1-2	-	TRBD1	CASRGQGGSTF	TGTGCCAGCAGAGGACAGGGCGGGAGCACCTTC
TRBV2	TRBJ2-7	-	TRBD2	CASQPGTRTYEQYF	TGTGCCAGCCAGCCCGGGACTAGGACTTACGAGCAGTACTTC
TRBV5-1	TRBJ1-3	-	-	CASSYDGGGSGNTIYF	TGCGCCAGCAGCTACGACGGCGGGGGGAGTGGAAACACCATATATTTT
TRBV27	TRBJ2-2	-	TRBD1	CASSPGQVPTTGELFF	TGTGCCAGCAGTCCCGGACAGGTGCCTACCACCGGGGAGCTGTTTTTT
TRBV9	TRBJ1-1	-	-	CASSGDTSNTEAFF	TGTGCCAGCAGCGGGGACACTTCGAACACTGAAGCTTTCTTT
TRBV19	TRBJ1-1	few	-	CASTRSNTEAFF	TGTGCCTCTACTCGGTCGAACACTGAAGCTTTCTTT
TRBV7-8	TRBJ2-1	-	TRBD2	CASSPRGSGRNEQFF	TGTGCCAGCAGCCCCCGGGGAAGCGGGAGAAATGAGCAGTTCTTC
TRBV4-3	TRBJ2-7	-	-	CASSQGEVAPSYEQYF	TGCGCCAGCAGCCAAGGGGAGGTCGCACCCTCCTACGAGCAGTACTTC
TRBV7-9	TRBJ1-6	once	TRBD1	CASSFAGGLSPLHF	TGTGCCAGCAGCTTCGCAGGGGGCCTTTCACCCCTCCACTTT
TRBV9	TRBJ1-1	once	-	CASSGGEGAEAFF	TGTGCCAGCAGCGGAGGTGAGGGGGCTGAAGCTTTCTTT
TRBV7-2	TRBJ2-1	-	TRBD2	CASSLTSGVSYNEQFF	TGTGCCAGCAGCTTAACTAGCGGGGTCTCCTACAATGAGCAGTTCTTC
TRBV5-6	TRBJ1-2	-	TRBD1	CASSTGTGSYGYTF	TGTGCCAGCAGTACCGGGACAGGTTCCTATGGCTACACCTTC
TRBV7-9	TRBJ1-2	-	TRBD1	CASSLGQGRNDGYTF	TGTGCCAGCAGCCTAGGACAGGGGAGGAATGATGGCTACACCTTC
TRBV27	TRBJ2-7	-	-	CATWAGKGEQYF	TGTGCCACCTGGGCAGGGAAAGGCGAGCAGTACTTC
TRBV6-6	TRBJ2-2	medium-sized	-	CASSSAGNGELFF	TGTGCCAGCAGTTCTGCGGGGAACGGGGAGCTGTTTTTT
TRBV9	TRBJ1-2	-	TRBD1	CASSVGGTGANGYTF	TGTGCCAGCAGCGTAGGAGGGACAGGGGCCAATGGCTACACCTTC
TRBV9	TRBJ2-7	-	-	CASSAAYEQYF	TGTGCCAGCAGCGCGGCCTACGAGCAGTACTTC